This is a list of T cell receptor beta chains from one sample in a study of T cells after posttransplantation cyclophosphamide. Assay: immunoSEQ multiplex PCR; the TCRdb copy retains only in-frame clones and omits some. Counted here are more than 20,000 clones, approximately 76% occurring once; the ten biggest clones make up roughly 0.65%. Material: memory CD4+ T cells sorted from PBMCs. These receptors all stem from a woman aged 55 to 70 in good health, CMV-negative, and a related stem cell transplant donor. CDR3s include the opening cysteine and the closing phenylalanine or tryptophan. Fields, in order: CDR3 length, V gene, D gene, J gene, clone size, CDR3 DNA, CDR3 protein. A D gene is named only where the DNA matches it firmly. Clone size is given for some rows only: seen once, a few or many times, or a class if the clone is expanded.

cdr3_length: 14; v_call: TRBV5-8; d_call: TRBD1; j_call: TRBJ2-7; clone_size: .; cdr3_nt: TGTGCCAGCAGCTTGGAACAGGGGACCTACGAGCAGTACTTC; cdr3_aa: CASSLEQGTYEQYF
cdr3_length: 16; v_call: TRBV7-6; d_call: TRBD2; j_call: TRBJ2-2; clone_size: .; cdr3_nt: TGTGCCAGCAGCGGTAGAGCGGGAGGTAACACCGGGGAGCTGTTTTTT; cdr3_aa: CASSGRAGGNTGELFF
cdr3_length: 13; v_call: TRBV5-1; d_call: .; j_call: TRBJ2-7; clone_size: .; cdr3_nt: TGCGCCAGCAGCTCTCAGGGATCGGGCGAGCAGTACTTC; cdr3_aa: CASSSQGSGEQYF
cdr3_length: 16; v_call: TRBV6-4; d_call: TRBD2; j_call: TRBJ2-7; clone_size: .; cdr3_nt: TGTGCCAGCGGGGGACTAGCGGGGGAAAACTCCTACGAGCAGTACTTC; cdr3_aa: CASGGLAGENSYEQYF
cdr3_length: 15; v_call: TRBV5-4; d_call: TRBD2; j_call: TRBJ2-1; clone_size: .; cdr3_nt: TGTGCCAGCAGCTTGGGCGGGGGGGGTTACAATGAGCAGTTCTTC; cdr3_aa: CASSLGGGGYNEQFF
cdr3_length: 15; v_call: TRBV28; d_call: .; j_call: TRBJ1-3; clone_size: .; cdr3_nt: TGTGCCAGCAGCTCCCATCACGCGCGCGGAAACACCATATATTTT; cdr3_aa: CASSSHHARGNTIYF
cdr3_length: 13; v_call: TRBV27; d_call: .; j_call: TRBJ1-6; clone_size: .; cdr3_nt: TGTGCCAGCAGGGACACCTATAATTCCCCCCTCCACTTT; cdr3_aa: CASRDTYNSPLHF
cdr3_length: 14; v_call: TRBV28; d_call: .; j_call: TRBJ1-6; clone_size: once; cdr3_nt: TGTGCCAGCTCCCCCCGGGGGGTTCATTCACCCCTCCACTTT; cdr3_aa: CASSPRGVHSPLHF
cdr3_length: 17; v_call: TRBV28; d_call: .; j_call: TRBJ1-5; clone_size: .; cdr3_nt: TGTGCCAGCAGTTTATCCTCGGGGGGGCGCATCAATCAGCCCCAGCATTTT; cdr3_aa: CASSLSSGGRINQPQHF
cdr3_length: 14; v_call: TRBV18; d_call: TRBD1; j_call: TRBJ2-7; clone_size: .; cdr3_nt: TGTGCCAGCTCACCACCGGGACAGTACCACGAGCAGTACTTC; cdr3_aa: CASSPPGQYHEQYF
cdr3_length: 14; v_call: TRBV7-9; d_call: .; j_call: TRBJ1-1; clone_size: .; cdr3_nt: TGTGCCAGCAGCCCGAGAGGGATGAACACTGAAGCTTTCTTT; cdr3_aa: CASSPRGMNTEAFF
cdr3_length: 13; v_call: TRBV6-5; d_call: TRBD1; j_call: TRBJ1-1; clone_size: .; cdr3_nt: TGTGCCAGCGGATATACAGGGGGCACTGAAGCTTTCTTT; cdr3_aa: CASGYTGGTEAFF
cdr3_length: 15; v_call: TRBV4-1; d_call: .; j_call: TRBJ2-4; clone_size: few; cdr3_nt: TGCGCCAGCAGCCAAGGGGGGCTAGCCAAAAACATTCAGTACTTC; cdr3_aa: CASSQGGLAKNIQYF
cdr3_length: 15; v_call: TRBV6-5; d_call: TRBD1; j_call: TRBJ2-7; clone_size: .; cdr3_nt: TGTGCCAGCAGTTGGGGACAGGTGGGGTCTTACGAGCAGTACTTC; cdr3_aa: CASSWGQVGSYEQYF
cdr3_length: 13; v_call: TRBV27; d_call: .; j_call: TRBJ2-7; clone_size: .; cdr3_nt: TGTGCCAGCAGTTTAGAGACGGGCTACGAGCAGTACTTC; cdr3_aa: CASSLETGYEQYF
cdr3_length: 16; v_call: TRBV30; d_call: TRBD2; j_call: TRBJ2-1; clone_size: .; cdr3_nt: TGTGCCTGGAGTGCCCGCAGCGGGAGCTCCTACAATGAGCAGTTCTTC; cdr3_aa: CAWSARSGSSYNEQFF
cdr3_length: 15; v_call: TRBV6-6; d_call: TRBD1; j_call: TRBJ1-5; clone_size: medium-sized; cdr3_nt: TGTGCCAGCAGTGACCCAACAGGGGTCGGTCAGCCCCAGCATTTT; cdr3_aa: CASSDPTGVGQPQHF
cdr3_length: 14; v_call: TRBV29-1; d_call: .; j_call: TRBJ2-2; clone_size: .; cdr3_nt: TGCAGCGTTAGGGCAGGGGCGAACACCGGGGAGCTGTTTTTT; cdr3_aa: CSVRAGANTGELFF
cdr3_length: 15; v_call: TRBV11-2; d_call: TRBD2; j_call: TRBJ2-7; clone_size: .; cdr3_nt: TGTGCCAGCAGCCTGGGACTAGCGAAAACCTACGAGCAGTACTTC; cdr3_aa: CASSLGLAKTYEQYF
cdr3_length: 13; v_call: TRBV27; d_call: .; j_call: TRBJ2-1; clone_size: .; cdr3_nt: TGTGCCAGCAGAAACCAATTTCGGACAGAGCAGTTCTTC; cdr3_aa: CASRNQFRTEQFF
cdr3_length: 13; v_call: TRBV7-9; d_call: TRBD1; j_call: TRBJ2-2; clone_size: .; cdr3_nt: TGTGCCAGCAGCCGGGGACAGGCCGGGGAGCTGTTTTTT; cdr3_aa: CASSRGQAGELFF
cdr3_length: 17; v_call: TRBV5-6; d_call: TRBD2; j_call: TRBJ2-5; clone_size: .; cdr3_nt: TGTGCCAGCAGCCCGGCTCCTAGCGGGGGGGCCGCGAAGACCCAGTACTTC; cdr3_aa: CASSPAPSGGAAKTQYF
cdr3_length: 12; v_call: TRBV29-1; d_call: TRBD1; j_call: TRBJ2-5; clone_size: .; cdr3_nt: TGCAGCGCCGGGACAGGGGGAGAGACCCAGTACTTC; cdr3_aa: CSAGTGGETQYF
cdr3_length: 16; v_call: TRBV18; d_call: .; j_call: TRBJ2-5; clone_size: .; cdr3_nt: TGTGCCAGCTCACCTGTGCGGGAAAATAAGCGGGAGACCCAGTACTTC; cdr3_aa: CASSPVRENKRETQYF
cdr3_length: 14; v_call: TRBV7-2; d_call: TRBD1; j_call: TRBJ1-2; clone_size: few; cdr3_nt: TGTGCCAGCAGCTCACAGGGGGCCGTCTATGGCTACACCTTC; cdr3_aa: CASSSQGAVYGYTF
cdr3_length: 13; v_call: TRBV7-2; d_call: .; j_call: TRBJ2-1; clone_size: .; cdr3_nt: TGTGCCAGCAGCGGCAGGGGTGGCAATGAGCAGTTCTTC; cdr3_aa: CASSGRGGNEQFF
cdr3_length: 14; v_call: TRBV7-2; d_call: TRBD1; j_call: TRBJ1-2; clone_size: .; cdr3_nt: TGTGCCAGCAGCCTCGTCCCGGGACAGGGTGGCTACACCTTC; cdr3_aa: CASSLVPGQGGYTF
cdr3_length: 14; v_call: TRBV7-3; d_call: TRBD1; j_call: TRBJ2-1; clone_size: few; cdr3_nt: TGTGCCAGCAGCTTCGGACAGGGGGTCAATGAGCAGTTCTTC; cdr3_aa: CASSFGQGVNEQFF
cdr3_length: 12; v_call: TRBV28; d_call: .; j_call: TRBJ2-7; clone_size: .; cdr3_nt: TGTGCCAGCAGTCTCTACCAGGGGGAGCAGTACTTC; cdr3_aa: CASSLYQGEQYF
cdr3_length: 16; v_call: TRBV12-5; d_call: TRBD1; j_call: TRBJ2-5; clone_size: .; cdr3_nt: TGTGCTAGTGGTTTAGGGACAGGAGCTCAACCAGAGACCCAGTACTTC; cdr3_aa: CASGLGTGAQPETQYF
cdr3_length: 15; v_call: TRBV9; d_call: TRBD1; j_call: TRBJ1-1; clone_size: .; cdr3_nt: TGTGCCAGCAGCGTAATCCAGGGGGTCTATACTGAAGCTTTCTTT; cdr3_aa: CASSVIQGVYTEAFF
cdr3_length: 11; v_call: TRBV7-9; d_call: .; j_call: TRBJ2-7; clone_size: .; cdr3_nt: TGTGCCAGCAGCCCCCTTTACGAGCAGTACTTC; cdr3_aa: CASSPLYEQYF
cdr3_length: 16; v_call: TRBV2; d_call: TRBD2; j_call: TRBJ2-5; clone_size: .; cdr3_nt: TGTGCCAGCAGTCCTCGGACTAGCGGGGGGGCCGAGACCCAGTACTTC; cdr3_aa: CASSPRTSGGAETQYF
cdr3_length: 15; v_call: TRBV5-1; d_call: TRBD1; j_call: TRBJ1-2; clone_size: .; cdr3_nt: TGCGCCAGCAGCTTGGGGTCGGACAGGTCGGTTGGCTACACCTTC; cdr3_aa: CASSLGSDRSVGYTF
cdr3_length: 17; v_call: TRBV18; d_call: .; j_call: TRBJ2-1; clone_size: .; cdr3_nt: TGTGCCAGCTCGACCTTCCTAGGGGGGGGCATGTACAATGAGCAGTTCTTC; cdr3_aa: CASSTFLGGGMYNEQFF
cdr3_length: 13; v_call: TRBV10-3; d_call: TRBD1; j_call: TRBJ1-4; clone_size: few; cdr3_nt: TGTGCCATAGGACAGGGCGCTAATGAAAAACTGTTTTTT; cdr3_aa: CAIGQGANEKLFF
cdr3_length: 16; v_call: TRBV14; d_call: TRBD2; j_call: TRBJ2-5; clone_size: .; cdr3_nt: TGTGCCAGCAGCCACCTCCTAGCGGGCCTCCGAGAGACCCAGTACTTC; cdr3_aa: CASSHLLAGLRETQYF
cdr3_length: 14; v_call: TRBV5-1; d_call: .; j_call: TRBJ1-1; clone_size: .; cdr3_nt: TGCGCCAGCAGCTTGGGATGGCAGGGTACTGAAGCTTTCTTT; cdr3_aa: CASSLGWQGTEAFF
cdr3_length: 17; v_call: TRBV9; d_call: TRBD1; j_call: TRBJ2-2; clone_size: few; cdr3_nt: TGTGCCAGCAGCACCCGGACAGGGTGGTATGACACCGGGGAGCTGTTTTTT; cdr3_aa: CASSTRTGWYDTGELFF
cdr3_length: 15; v_call: TRBV5-1; d_call: TRBD1; j_call: TRBJ1-4; clone_size: .; cdr3_nt: TGCGCCAGCAGCCTAACCGGGACAGGGGAAGTTAAACTGTTTTTT; cdr3_aa: CASSLTGTGEVKLFF
cdr3_length: 16; v_call: TRBV7-9; d_call: .; j_call: TRBJ1-3; clone_size: .; cdr3_nt: TGTGCCAGCAGCCGTAGCACCGGGACAACTGGAAACACCATATATTTT; cdr3_aa: CASSRSTGTTGNTIYF
cdr3_length: 16; v_call: TRBV6-6; d_call: TRBD1; j_call: TRBJ2-2; clone_size: .; cdr3_nt: TGTGCCAGCAGATCACTCCGGGACAGGGGTCCCGGGGAGCTGTTTTTT; cdr3_aa: CASRSLRDRGPGELFF
cdr3_length: 14; v_call: TRBV30; d_call: TRBD1; j_call: TRBJ2-3; clone_size: few; cdr3_nt: TGTGCCTGGAGGACAGGGGGGGCCTTAGATACGCAGTATTTT; cdr3_aa: CAWRTGGALDTQYF
cdr3_length: 13; v_call: TRBV11-2; d_call: TRBD1; j_call: TRBJ1-4; clone_size: .; cdr3_nt: TGTGCCAGCACTACAGGGGGCGGTGAAAAACTGTTTTTT; cdr3_aa: CASTTGGGEKLFF